Each of the 8 T cell receptor beta chains below was sequenced from the same sample in a study of cytomegalovirus exposure and HLA in healthy donors. This PCR relied on a set of 60 Vbeta primers and 13 Jbeta primers. Method: immunoSEQ multiplex PCR; TCRdb's copy keeps in-frame clones and lacks some. The sample lists fewer than 250,000 clones, over 75% seen once, with 1.8% in the top ten. The sample taken for sequencing was PBMCs. The receptor source for this set is a male donor in good health and CMV-seronegative.

The chain links TRBV19 to TRBJ1-3; D not resolved. Looked up from germline, CDR1 is LNHDA and CDR2 is SQIVND (reference sequence). The CDR3 consists of 15 residues. Trimming left V 7 bases short and J 5 bases short, with 18 bases between. Written as DNA, the CDR3 is TGTGCCAGTACTACTCGGGAGGACGGCAGAAACACCATATATTTT. Its protein product is CASTTREDGRNTIYF.

This clone was found a few times. The chain recombines TRBV6-1 with TRBJ2-7; D gene unclear. In germline, CDR1 is MNHNS, CDR2 SASEGT. CDR3 length equals 11 residues. Trimming shortened V by 2 bases and J by 3 bases, and 2 bases separated the two germline ends. The CDR3 DNA sequence: TGTGCCAGCAGTGAACACTACGAGCAGTACTTC. Translated: CASSEHYEQYF.

This clone appeared a few times. The DNA for the CDR3 is TGTGCCAGCAGTCAGGGGCGGGAGGTCGAAGAGACCCAGTACTTC. As protein: CASSQGREVEETQYF. The V gene is TRBV5-4, the J gene TRBJ2-5; 8 bases line up with TRBD2. Trimming cost V 5 bases and J 3 bases; bases outside gene matches: 9. The CDR3 is made up of 15 amino acids. The germline gives CDR1 SGHNT, CDR2 YYREEE (reference sequence).

Only one count was recorded for this clone. This rearrangement joins TRBV21-1 to TRBJ1-3; TRBD1, the table's D call, was not compared with the DNA. TRBV21-1 is an annotated pseudogene. This CDR3 comprises 12 residues. The CDR3 nucleotides are TGTGCCAGCAGCAAAGTCAGAAACACCATATATTTT. The encoded protein is CASSKVRNTIYF.

This clone has only a few counts. The genes are TRBV7-2 and TRBJ2-5, with D possibly being TRBD2 (5 bases). With 5 bases removed from V and 0 bases from J, the gap between germline ends came to 10 bases. The CDR3 has 14 amino acids. Germline assignment: CDR1 SGHTA and CDR2 FQGNSA. DNA for the CDR3: TGTGCCAGCAGCCCGAACGGGGACCAAGAGACCCAGTACTTC. Residues: CASSPNGDQETQYF.

This clone was seen only once. The chain couples TRBV7-2 to TRBJ2-3, with TRBD1 identical over 9 bases. Germline loops: CDR1 SGHTA, CDR2 FQGNSA. This CDR3 comprises 16 residues. Trimming at V came to 5 bases and at J to 2 bases, leaving 8 bases not matched to a gene. The CDR3 sequence is CASSHQQGASTDTQYF. CDR3 DNA: TGTGCCAGCAGCCACCAACAGGGGGCGTCCACAGATACGCAGTATTTT.

The V and J genes are TRBV27 and TRBJ1-4; 9 nucleotides agree with TRBD1. V was pared by 4 bases and J by 0 bases, with 9 bases of the junction left unmatched. The CDR3 has 18 residues. Germline CDR1 is MNHEY and CDR2 is SMNVEV (reference sequence). CDR3 nucleotides: TGTGCCAGCAGTTCGATGACAGGGGGAAAGGCAACTAATGAAAAACTGTTTTTT. Protein product: CASSSMTGGKATNEKLFF.

The chain has TRBV2 and TRBJ2-1, with 7 bases identical to TRBD2. Trimming removed 6 bases from V and 13 bases from J; junction bases left unmatched: 6. CDR1 SNHLY and CDR2 FYNNEI come from the germline V gene. This CDR3 is 11 amino acids long. CDR3 DNA: TGTGCCAGCAGCAGCTTGACTAGCCAGTTCTTC. This gives the protein CASSSLTSQFF. Supplemented by reference TRBV2 and TRBJ2-1, the full variable domain reads EPEVTQTPSHQVTQMGQEVILRCVPISNHLYFYWYRQILGQKVEFLVSFYNNEISEKSEIFDDQFSVERPDGSNFTLKIRSTKLEDSAMYFCASSSLTSQFFGPGTRLTVL.